This T cell receptor beta chain was captured in a study of blood T cell repertoires in COVID-19. The overall study: Collection of acute and convalescent COVID-19 samples took place in the United States, Italy and Spain. Sample material is recorded as cDNA or gDNA derived from T cells, B-cell-depleted T cells, or PBMCs.

The CDR3 runs to 14 residues. Germline values: CDR1 KGHSH, CDR2 LQKENI. V shed 6 bases and J shed 5 bases, with 16 bases lying between them. Original data processing: Amplifying reference gene primers gave estimates of nucleated cell counts. This table comes from immunoSEQ multiplex PCR, and its TCRdb copy is limited to in-frame clones, with some not included. V, J and clone size were drawn from that table, and D and trimming were deduced from the DNA. The sample has over 35,000 clones; about 79% are singletons. This receptor was identified in a human donor with acute or convalescent COVID-19. The donor label of this sample is uncertain. J is TRBJ2-5 and V is TRBV18; D might be TRBD1 (6 bases). Input material: peripheral blood. The chain's CDR3 is CASSLPDRRETQYF. CDR3 DNA sequence: TGTGCCAGCTCCCTACCAGACAGGCGCGAGACCCAGTACTTC.